These 12 T cell receptor beta chains share one sample of origin, sequenced in a study of radiotherapy plus CTLA-4 blockade in lung cancer. Profiling relied on immunoSEQ multiplex PCR, and the TCRdb table lists in-frame clones only, not all of them. The data hold 100,000 to 150,000 clones, with 85% to 90% observed a single time. Material: peripheral blood, obtained from a patient treated with radiotherapy plus ipilimumab. The receptors here all came from a human donor with non-small cell lung cancer that progressed on radiotherapy plus ipilimumab.

Note on this clone: One end of the junction fails to match germline, which may point to a read error. The chain couples TRBV6-5 to TRBJ2-7; D not certain. Germline V gives CDR1 MNHEY, CDR2 SVGAGI. The CDR3 spans 9 residues. CDR3 sequence: CPVGEEQYF. The CDR3, as DNA: TGCCCGGTAGGTGAGGAGCAGTACTTC.

The chain links TRBV7-2 to TRBJ1-1; 10 nucleotides match TRBD1. Germline-derived CDR1 and CDR2 are SGHTA and FQGNSA. This CDR3 has 18 amino acids. V lost 1 base to trimming and J lost 7 bases; unmatched junction nucleotides: 15. The CDR3 bases are TGTGCCAGCAGCTTAGGCCCCTCGACAGGGGGCGTACCCCTTGAAGCTTTCTTT. Translation gives CASSLGPSTGGVPLEAFF.

As concerns this clone: Relative to the germline gene, one junction end is altered; a read error may explain this. Other DNA sequences within the sample encode an identical CDR3. The genes are TRBV6-5 and TRBJ2-3; D possibly corresponds to TRBD2 (6 bases). There are 13 residues in the CDR3. Germline loops: CDR1 MNHEY, CDR2 SVGAGI. CDR3 loop: CAVRVGGADTQYF. CDR3 in DNA: TGTGCCGTCCGGGTGGGGGGTGCAGATACGCAATATTTT.

The chain joins TRBV19 to TRBJ2-2, with 7 bases aligning to TRBD2. In germline, CDR1 is LNHDA, CDR2 SQIVND (reference sequence). The CDR3 length is 14 residues. V shed 6 bases, J shed 10 bases, and the junction held 11 bases outside the gene matches. CDR3 region: CASRPGLEVAELFF. The CDR3 region has the DNA TGTGCCAGTAGGCCTGGACTAGAGGTGGCGGAGCTGTTTTTT.

The chain links TRBV5-1 to TRBJ2-7; 9 positions agree with TRBD2. CDR1 is SGHRS and CDR2 is YFSETQ in the germline V gene. Losses at the gene ends were 3 bases for V and 12 bases for J; bases not matched to a gene: 19. The CDR3 spans 16 residues. As DNA, the CDR3 is TGCGCCAGCAGCTCCTTGGGACTAGCAGATAGAGGACGAGGGTACTTC. This gives the protein CASSSLGLADRGRGYF.

The sample holds one count of this clone. This chain joins TRBV6-1 and TRBJ1-1; the D is unclear. Germline-derived CDR1 and CDR2 are MNHNS and SASEGT. Trimming removed 6 bases from V and 1 base from J, with 9 bases in between. The CDR3 contains 13 residues. Here the CDR3 DNA reads TGTGCCAGCAGCAACGGTAGGAACACTGAAGCTTTCTTT. It translates to CASSNGRNTEAFF.

This chain connects TRBV5-4 to TRBJ2-2; 8 bases are a match to TRBD2. Germline loops: CDR1 SGHNT, CDR2 YYREEE (reference sequence). CDR3 length: 15 residues. V lost 0 bases and J lost 7; bases outside the gene matches: 5. In DNA form, the CDR3 reads TGTGCCAGCAGCTTGGCGGGAGGGGGTAACGGGGAGCTGTTTTTT. The encoded protein is CASSLAGGGNGELFF. Drawing the rest from reference TRBV5-4 and TRBJ2-2, the complete variable domain is ETGVTQSPTHLIKTRGQQVTLRCSSQSGHNTVSWYQQALGQGPQFIFQYYREEENGRGNFPPRFSGLQFPNYSSELNVNALELDDSALYLCASSLAGGGNGELFFGEGSRLTVL.

The chain recombines TRBV5-1 with TRBJ2-7; 7 bases line up with TRBD1. The CDR3 is 12 residues long. V was clipped by 4 bases and J by 4 bases; unmatched bases: 2. Germline CDR1 SGHRS, CDR2 YFSETQ. CDR3 protein: CASSEQGYEQYF. The DNA for the CDR3 is TGCGCCAGCAGCGAACAGGGGTACGAGCAGTACTTC.

The rearrangement uses TRBV9 and TRBJ2-5, with D possibly matching TRBD2 (6 bases). Near its end, the DNA agrees better with TRBJ2-7, so the J call may be wrong. The V gene's germline CDR1 is SGDLS and CDR2 YYNGEE. There are 15 residues in the CDR3. The CDR3 coding sequence is TGTGCCAGCAGCCTCCGCCCCGGGCCGGAGGGCGAGCAGTACTTC. It yields the protein CASSLRPGPEGEQYF.

CDR3 sequence: CASSSQGNEAFF. As DNA, the CDR3 is TGTGCCAGCAGCTCGCAGGGTAATGAAGCTTTCTTT. The chain recombines TRBV7-9 with TRBJ1-1, with D possibly matching TRBD1 (5 bases). This CDR3 has 12 amino acids. Per the germline V gene, CDR1 is SEHNR and CDR2 is FQNEAQ (reference sequence). V was cut by 4 bases and J by 7 bases, with 10 bases left in between.

The chain carries TRBV21-1 and TRBJ2-7; the table's D call, TRBD2, has no DNA check behind it. TRBV21-1 is flagged as a pseudogene. CDR3 size: 17 residues. The CDR3 DNA reads as TGTGCCAGCAGCAAAGCGCCGGGGGGGGCTCCCTCCTACGAGCAGTACTTC. This translates into CASSKAPGGAPSYEQYF.

The rearrangement uses TRBV27 and TRBJ2-7; 8 bases line up with TRBD1. The CDR3 extends over 14 amino acids. With 5 bases clipped from V and 3 bases from J, the junction kept 6 bases outside the gene matches. CDR1 and CDR2 (germline): MNHEY, SMNVEV (reference sequence). CDR3 DNA: TGTGCCAGCAGTGCACAGGGGGGTCGCTACGAGCAGTACTTC. It encodes CASSAQGGRYEQYF.